Listed below are T cell receptor beta chains from one sample, sequenced in a study of cytomegalovirus exposure and HLA in healthy donors. Clones were read by immunoSEQ multiplex PCR, and TCRdb kept only the in-frame ones, dropping some. The data show roughly 130,000 clones, with approximately 70% seen just once and about 2.4% held by the top ten. Input material: PBMCs. These receptors originate from a woman aged 60 to 75 in good health and CMV-seropositive. The CDR3 runs from the conserved cysteine through the conserved F or W. The D gene is left open where the match is weak. Part of the rows lack a size; the others show once, few, many or a class for expanded clones.

size: -
V: TRBV19
J: TRBJ1-2
D: -
DNA: TGTGCCAGTAGTATTCCCCGTCGTAACTATGGCTACACCTTC
CDR3: CASSIPRRNYGYTF

size: once
V: TRBV7-3
J: TRBJ2-7
D: -
DNA: TGTGCCAGCAGCCTAGTAGGGGGAGGGGAATCCTACGAGCAGTACTTC
CDR3: CASSLVGGGESYEQYF

size: -
V: TRBV11-3
J: TRBJ1-4
D: TRBD1
DNA: TGTGCCAGCAGAAGGGACAGGGAGGCGCGAGCAACTAATGAAAAACTGTTTTTT
CDR3: CASRRDREARATNEKLFF

size: once
V: TRBV7-9
J: TRBJ2-3
D: -
DNA: TGTGCCAGCAGCTTTCCTACAGGGGGGGTAGAAATGGCAGATACGCAGTATTTT
CDR3: CASSFPTGGVEMADTQYF

size: -
V: TRBV5-6
J: TRBJ2-7
D: TRBD1
DNA: TGTGCCAGCAGCCCAGGGACAGGGGGCTACGAGCAGTACTTC
CDR3: CASSPGTGGYEQYF

size: -
V: TRBV6-1
J: TRBJ1-1
D: -
DNA: TGTGCCAGCAGTGGGACAGTAACTGAAGCTTTCTTT
CDR3: CASSGTVTEAFF

size: -
V: TRBV6-6
J: TRBJ1-5
D: -
DNA: TGTGCCAGCAGTTCTTTCGGGGGAATGAGCAATCAGCCCCAGCATTTT
CDR3: CASSSFGGMSNQPQHF

size: few
V: TRBV10-3
J: TRBJ2-2
D: TRBD1
DNA: TGTGCCATCAATCTACAGGGGGTGAATACCGGGGAGCTGTTTTTT
CDR3: CAINLQGVNTGELFF

size: -
V: TRBV5-4
J: TRBJ2-1
D: TRBD2
DNA: TGTGCCAGCAGTTATATTTATGGGGGGGGTCCCAGTGAGCAGTTCTTC
CDR3: CASSYIYGGGPSEQFF

size: -
V: TRBV14
J: TRBJ2-7
D: -
DNA: TGTGCCAGCAGCCAAGAGGCCCGCTTCTCCTACGAGCAGTACTTC
CDR3: CASSQEARFSYEQYF

size: -
V: TRBV27
J: TRBJ2-1
D: -
DNA: TGTGCCAGCAGCCCCCCGGCGGGAAAGAATGAGCAGTTCTTC
CDR3: CASSPPAGKNEQFF

size: -
V: TRBV5-1
J: TRBJ1-5
D: -
DNA: TGCGCCAGCAGCTTGGGGCCCGGGGGCAATCAGCCCCAGCATTTT
CDR3: CASSLGPGGNQPQHF

size: -
V: TRBV5-1
J: TRBJ2-2
D: -
DNA: TGCGCCAGCAGCTCCGACAGCTTGAACACCGGGGAGCTGTTTTTT
CDR3: CASSSDSLNTGELFF

size: -
V: TRBV19
J: TRBJ2-2
D: TRBD1
DNA: TGTGCCAGTAGCCAGACAGGGCCCGGGGAGCTGTTTTTT
CDR3: CASSQTGPGELFF

size: -
V: TRBV29-1
J: TRBJ1-2
D: -
DNA: TGCAGCGTTGTGGCGGCAGTTCAAGTAGGCTACACCTTC
CDR3: CSVVAAVQVGYTF

size: -
V: TRBV23-1
J: TRBJ1-1
D: TRBD1
DNA: TGCGCCAGCAGTCAAGCAACAGGGGGCTTCGTGAGCACTGAAGCTTTCTTT
CDR3: CASSQATGGFVSTEAFF

size: -
V: TRBV14
J: TRBJ2-1
D: -
DNA: TGTGCCAGCCGAGGGGGGGTACCCAACAATGAGCAGTTCTTC
CDR3: CASRGGVPNNEQFF

size: -
V: TRBV9
J: TRBJ1-2
D: TRBD1
DNA: TGTGCCAGCAGCGCGCATGACAGGGATTATAGGGGCTACACCTTC
CDR3: CASSAHDRDYRGYTF

size: -
V: TRBV5-1
J: TRBJ1-1
D: TRBD1
DNA: TGCGCCAGCAGCGTAACAGGGGGGGGGACTGAAGCTTTCTTT
CDR3: CASSVTGGGTEAFF

size: -
V: TRBV11-2
J: TRBJ1-2
D: TRBD1
DNA: TGTGCCAGCAGCTTAGGGACAGGAGGCTACACCTTC
CDR3: CASSLGTGGYTF

size: -
V: TRBV7-8
J: TRBJ1-4
D: -
DNA: TGTGCCAGCAGCTCCCACAGTGCTTTTAATGAAAAACTGTTTTTT
CDR3: CASSSHSAFNEKLFF

size: -
V: TRBV7-9
J: TRBJ1-6
D: TRBD1
DNA: TGTGCCAGCAGCCAACAGGGGAATTCACCCCTCCACTTT
CDR3: CASSQQGNSPLHF

size: -
V: TRBV7-6
J: TRBJ1-3
D: -
DNA: TGTGCCAGCAGCCCCCGACGGAGTTCTGGAAACACCATATATTTT
CDR3: CASSPRRSSGNTIYF

size: -
V: TRBV7-9
J: TRBJ1-2
D: TRBD1
DNA: TGTGCCAGCAGCTCGGGACAGGGACTATATGGCTACACCTTC
CDR3: CASSSGQGLYGYTF

size: -
V: TRBV19
J: TRBJ2-3
D: TRBD2
DNA: TGTGCCAGTAGTATCGGCGGGGGGATCACAGATACGCAGTATTTT
CDR3: CASSIGGGITDTQYF

size: few
V: TRBV2
J: TRBJ1-5
D: -
DNA: TGTGCCAGCAGTGGTCCAGGGTATAGCAATCAGCCCCAGCATTTT
CDR3: CASSGPGYSNQPQHF

size: -
V: TRBV7-9
J: TRBJ2-6
D: TRBD1
DNA: TGTGCCAGCAGCATCCGGGACAGGGGGACCAACGTCCTGACTTTC
CDR3: CASSIRDRGTNVLTF

size: -
V: TRBV6-1
J: TRBJ1-4
D: -
DNA: TGTGCCAGCGCCCCGGGGGTTGGGGAAAAACTGTTTTTT
CDR3: CASAPGVGEKLFF

size: -
V: TRBV7-9
J: TRBJ1-4
D: -
DNA: TGTGCCAGCAGCTTAAGATTTGGGCATGAAAAACTGTTTTTT
CDR3: CASSLRFGHEKLFF

size: -
V: TRBV2
J: TRBJ2-7
D: TRBD2
DNA: TGTGCCAAGGGAGGGCAGCAGGTCTACGAGCAGTACTTC
CDR3: CAKGGQQVYEQYF

size: few
V: TRBV29-1
J: TRBJ2-7
D: TRBD2
DNA: TGCAGCGTCGACGGACTAAGCGGGGGGTTAATAGACGAGCAGTACTTC
CDR3: CSVDGLSGGLIDEQYF

size: -
V: TRBV5-6
J: TRBJ1-6
D: -
DNA: TGTGCCAGCAGCTTGAGACCGGGGAATGGAAATTCACCCCTCCACTTT
CDR3: CASSLRPGNGNSPLHF

size: -
V: TRBV15
J: TRBJ1-6
D: -
DNA: TGTGCCACCAGCACCGGAGGGGCAGGTAATTCACCCCTCCACTTT
CDR3: CATSTGGAGNSPLHF

size: -
V: TRBV5-6
J: TRBJ1-6
D: -
DNA: TGTGCCAGCAGCTCCCAGGGCCTAACACCCCTCCACTTT
CDR3: CASSSQGLTPLHF

size: -
V: TRBV18
J: TRBJ2-7
D: TRBD2
DNA: TGTGCCAGCTCACCAGCTAGCGGGCGATACTACGAGCAGTACTTC
CDR3: CASSPASGRYYEQYF

size: -
V: TRBV5-1
J: TRBJ1-1
D: -
DNA: TGCGCCAGCAGCTCCACCCCGACAGCAAGTAAAACTGAAGCTTTCTTT
CDR3: CASSSTPTASKTEAFF

size: -
V: TRBV19
J: TRBJ1-5
D: -
DNA: TGTGCCAGTAGTATTTTGGCAGGAGGGACTGGCAATCAGCCCCAGCATTTT
CDR3: CASSILAGGTGNQPQHF

size: -
V: TRBV15
J: TRBJ1-2
D: -
DNA: TGTGCCACCAGCAGAGCTGTGGCAGGGCCCAACTATGGCTACACCTTC
CDR3: CATSRAVAGPNYGYTF

size: -
V: TRBV7-9
J: TRBJ1-2
D: TRBD1
DNA: TGTGCCAGCAGCTTAAGGGACAGTCTCTATGGCTACACCTTC
CDR3: CASSLRDSLYGYTF

size: -
V: TRBV4-1
J: TRBJ1-5
D: -
DNA: TGCGCCAGCAGCCAGGCAACAGGGAATCAGCCCCAGCATTTT
CDR3: CASSQATGNQPQHF

size: -
V: TRBV9
J: TRBJ1-1
D: -
DNA: TGTGCCAGCACTCCGGGGTTGGACACTGAAGCTTTCTTT
CDR3: CASTPGLDTEAFF

size: -
V: TRBV7-8
J: TRBJ2-7
D: TRBD1
DNA: TGTGCCAGCAGCGTCCGGGACAGGGGCTACGAGCAGTACTTC
CDR3: CASSVRDRGYEQYF

size: -
V: TRBV13
J: TRBJ1-1
D: -
DNA: TGTGCCAGCAGGACGGGTCTGAACACTGAAGCTTTCTTT
CDR3: CASRTGLNTEAFF

size: -
V: TRBV5-1
J: TRBJ2-5
D: -
DNA: TGCGCCAGCAGCTTCTGGGGCGATGAGACCCAGTACTTC
CDR3: CASSFWGDETQYF

size: many
V: TRBV27
J: TRBJ2-6
D: -
DNA: TGTGCCAGCAGTTTAGAGCCGTCTGGGGCCAACGTCCTGACTTTC
CDR3: CASSLEPSGANVLTF

size: -
V: TRBV10-2
J: TRBJ1-5
D: -
DNA: TGCGCCAGCAGACAGGGATTCAATCAGCCCCAGCATTTT
CDR3: CASRQGFNQPQHF

size: -
V: TRBV28
J: TRBJ2-7
D: TRBD1
DNA: TGTGCCAGCAGTTCAGGGGGTGAAGAGCAGTACTTC
CDR3: CASSSGGEEQYF

size: -
V: TRBV7-9
J: TRBJ2-7
D: -
DNA: TGTGCCAGCAGCTTAGTGGGCAGTGCCTACGAGCAGTACTTC
CDR3: CASSLVGSAYEQYF

size: -
V: TRBV6-1
J: TRBJ1-1
D: TRBD1
DNA: TGTGCCAGCACCTTACAGGGGACCAACACTGAAGCTTTCTTT
CDR3: CASTLQGTNTEAFF

size: -
V: TRBV11-2
J: TRBJ2-7
D: TRBD1
DNA: TGTGCCACCTCCCGGGACAGGGGCCTCTCCTACGAGCAGTACTTC
CDR3: CATSRDRGLSYEQYF

size: -
V: TRBV6-5
J: TRBJ2-3
D: TRBD1
DNA: TGTGCCAGCAGGCTGGGACAGGGCACAGATACGCAGTATTTT
CDR3: CASRLGQGTDTQYF

size: -
V: TRBV7-8
J: TRBJ2-7
D: TRBD1
DNA: TGTGCCAGCAGCTCCTTTTCGGGACAGGGTTACGAGCAGTACTTC
CDR3: CASSSFSGQGYEQYF

size: -
V: TRBV7-2
J: TRBJ1-4
D: TRBD1
DNA: TGTGCCAGCAGTCAAAGACAGGGAACAACTAATGAAAAACTGTTTTTT
CDR3: CASSQRQGTTNEKLFF

size: -
V: TRBV5-1
J: TRBJ1-1
D: TRBD1
DNA: TGCGCCAGCAGCTCTGAGGGACAGATGATCGGGGGTCCGATCTTT
CDR3: CASSSEGQMIGGPIF

size: -
V: TRBV19
J: TRBJ1-1
D: TRBD1
DNA: TGTGCCAGTAGTATAGATCGGACAGGGGGTCACACTGAAGCTTTCTTT
CDR3: CASSIDRTGGHTEAFF